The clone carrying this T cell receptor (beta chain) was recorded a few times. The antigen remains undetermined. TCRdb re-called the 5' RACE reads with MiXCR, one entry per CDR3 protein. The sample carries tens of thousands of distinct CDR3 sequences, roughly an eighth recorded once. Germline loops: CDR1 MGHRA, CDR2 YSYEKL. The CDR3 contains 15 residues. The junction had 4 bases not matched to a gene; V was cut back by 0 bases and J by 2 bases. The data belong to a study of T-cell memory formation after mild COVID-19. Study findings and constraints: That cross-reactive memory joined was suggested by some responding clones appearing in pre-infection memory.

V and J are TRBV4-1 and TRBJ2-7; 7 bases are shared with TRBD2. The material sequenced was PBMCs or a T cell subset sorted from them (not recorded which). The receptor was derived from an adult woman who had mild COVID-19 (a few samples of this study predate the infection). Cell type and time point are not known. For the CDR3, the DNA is TGCGCCAGCAGCCAAGAGCGGGAGTCCCCCTACGAGCAGTACTTC. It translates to CASSQERESPYEQYF.